This T cell receptor (beta chain) was sequenced for a study of blood T cell repertoires in COVID-19. Across the study: Samples representing acute and convalescent COVID-19 were sourced from the United States, Italy and Spain. T cells, B-cell-depleted T cells, or PBMCs supplied cDNA or gDNA.

Sequenced by immunoSEQ multiplex PCR; TCRdb stores in-frame clones only, minus some. The table lists around 300,000 clones, around 90% of them singletons, with roughly 7% in the top ten. This clone appeared a single time. After removal of 5 bases from V and 0 bases from J, the junction contained 5 bases not matched to a gene. Per the germline V gene, CDR1 is LNHDA and CDR2 is SQIVND (reference sequence). The CDR3 totals 15 residues. This TCR derives from a woman in her twenties or thirties with COVID-19, enrolled during active disease. Sequenced sample: peripheral blood. V usage is TRBV19 and J usage is TRBJ2-7, with 9 bases matching TRBD1. The DNA for the CDR3 is TGTGCCAGTAGTCCGGGGACAGGGAGCTCCTACGAGCAGTACTTC. Encoded protein: CASSPGTGSSYEQYF. The full variable domain, completed using reference TRBV19 and TRBJ2-7, is DGGITQSPKYLFRKEGQNVTLSCEQNLNHDAMYWYRQDPGQGLRLIYYSQIVNDFQKGDIAEGYSVSREKKESFPLTVTSAQKNPTAFYLCASSPGTGSSYEQYFGPGTRLTVT.